The present T cell receptor beta chain was sequenced within a study of CD8 T cells in Susac syndrome. Regarding the study as a whole: Acknowledgment was made by the study that its TCR sequencing and HLA analysis involved a relatively small number of individuals.

Germline V gene sequence: CDR1 LGHDT, CDR2 YNNKEL (reference sequence). The CDR3 has 16 residues. V was pared by 2 bases and J by 2 bases, with 14 bases between. The multiple sclerosis controls consisted of treatment-naive patients with relapsing-remitting disease, either stable or active. Negative isolation yielded the CD8+ and CD4+ T cells, while FACS enriched the TEMRA cells. To note about this clonotype: Antigen specificity is unknown.

Random hexamers were used to reverse transcribe an amount of roughly 0.5 to 1 ug RNA. Amplification of TCR beta CDR3 was carried out by immunoSEQ multiplex PCR, which covered 54 Vbeta and 13 Jbeta segments. TCRdb called the immunoSEQ multiplex PCR reads again in MiXCR, with one record for every CDR3 protein. The table lists about 300,000 distinct CDR3 sequences, about 88% of them singletons. Sequences were obtained from CD8+ T cells from PBMCs. This sequence was found in a human donor with multiple sclerosis. V is TRBV3-1 and J is TRBJ2-3; TRBD2 is a possible D gene (6 bases). The CDR3 protein is CASSQRLEVSTDTQYF. CDR3 bases: TGTGCCAGCAGCCAAAGACTAGAAGTTTCCACAGATACGCAGTATTTT.